Below, 28 T cell receptor beta chains from the same sample are listed, as sequenced in a study of memory CD4+ T cells and cytomegalovirus serostatus. Assay used: immunoSEQ multiplex PCR; TCRdb lists only in-frame clones, some missing. The sample yields some 35,000 clones, approximately 79% seen once. The sort gate was single viable CD3+CD4+CD8-CD45RO+ cells for memory CD4+ T cells. The sample was memory CD4+ T cells from blood. These receptor sequences come from an adult in good health and CMV-seropositive.

The chain couples TRBV7-2 to TRBJ2-4; a possible D gene is TRBD1 (6 bases). The CDR3 extends over 16 amino acids. V lost 1 base and J lost 4, with 14 bases in between. Germline loops: CDR1 SGHTA, CDR2 FQGNSA. CDR3 in DNA: TGTGCCAGCAGCTTAGTCTGGCAGGGGAAGAAAAACATTCAGTACTTC. Translation: CASSLVWQGKKNIQYF.

In DNA, the CDR3 is TGCGCCAGCAGCTTAACGGGAGCCTACAATGAGCAGTTCTTC. Its translation: CASSLTGAYNEQFF. V usage is TRBV5-1 and J usage is TRBJ2-1, with D maybe TRBD2 (6 bases). V was trimmed by 2 bases and J by 2 bases, leaving 8 bases between them. The CDR3 covers 14 residues. Germline CDR1 and CDR2: SGHRS and YFSETQ.

V is TRBV9 and J is TRBJ2-3, with TRBD2 matching 8 bases. This CDR3 has 15 amino acids. V was pared by 4 bases and J by 2 bases, with 6 bases of the junction left unmatched. Germline assignment: CDR1 SGDLS and CDR2 YYNGEE. CDR3 sequence reads: CASSPQLAVTDTQYF. Here the CDR3 DNA reads TGTGCCAGCAGCCCCCAACTAGCGGTCACAGATACGCAGTATTTT.

This chain links TRBV5-5 with TRBJ1-1; D call uncertain. This CDR3 is 13 amino acids long. Looked up from germline, CDR1 is SGHKS and CDR2 is YYEKEE (reference sequence). V gave up 0 bases and J gave up 5 bases, with 8 bases separating them. CDR3 amino acids: CASSLVGKTEAFF. Written as DNA, the CDR3 is TGTGCCAGCAGCTTGGTGGGGAAAACTGAAGCTTTCTTT.

The chain couples TRBV2 to TRBJ1-4, with D perhaps TRBD1 (6 bases). This CDR3 is 17 amino acids long. The V end was cut by 4 bases, the J end by 0 bases, with 15 bases between. Germline V gives CDR1 SNHLY, CDR2 FYNNEI. The CDR3 region is CASSANRVAATNEKLFF. The CDR3, as DNA: TGTGCCAGCAGTGCAAACAGGGTCGCCGCAACTAATGAAAAACTGTTTTTT.

V gene TRBV7-7 combines with J gene TRBJ2-7; D is undetermined. CDR1 and CDR2 from the germline V gene are SSHAT and FNYEAQ (reference sequence). V lost 0 bases and J lost 6, with 9 bases in between. This CDR3 region has 13 residues. For the CDR3, the DNA is TGTGCCAGCAGCTTAGCGGTAGGAAGCGAGCAGTACTTC. Its protein product is CASSLAVGSEQYF.

On this clone: The same CDR3 also results from other DNA sequences found in this sample. The V call is TRBV19, the J call TRBJ1-5, with 7 bases matching TRBD1. The CDR3 is 16 residues long. The V gene's germline CDR1 is LNHDA and CDR2 SQIVND (reference sequence). J gave up 0 bases and V 5 bases, and 7 bases lay outside the gene matches. The CDR3 region is CASSPRTGYSNQPQHF. CDR3 bases: TGTGCCAGTAGTCCTCGGACAGGCTATAGCAATCAGCCCCAGCATTTT.

The V call is TRBV6-6, the J call TRBJ2-5, with 8 bases lining up with TRBD1. The CDR3 sequence is 15 residues long. Trimming took 7 bases from V and 2 from J; bases not matched to a gene: 9. Germline V CDR1 and CDR2: MNHNY, SVGAGI (reference sequence). The chain's CDR3 is CASKHGQGLQETQYF. The CDR3 nucleotides are TGTGCCAGCAAACATGGACAGGGCTTACAAGAGACCCAGTACTTC.

The chain carries TRBV9 and TRBJ1-1; no clear D. V shed 3 bases and J shed 3 bases, with 12 bases lying between them. The CDR3 spans 14 residues. Germline-derived CDR1 and CDR2 are SGDLS and YYNGEE. CDR3 residues: CASSEDPGDTEAFF. Written as DNA, the CDR3 is TGTGCCAGCAGCGAAGATCCTGGGGACACTGAAGCTTTCTTT. The entire variable domain, with the rest obtained from reference TRBV9 and TRBJ1-1, is as follows: DSGVTQTPKHLITATGQRVTLRCSPRSGDLSVYWYQQSLDQGLQFLIQYYNGEERAKGNILERFSAQQFPDLHSELNLSSLELGDSALYFCASSEDPGDTEAFFGQGTRLTVV.

Note on this clone: Additional DNA sequences in this sample encode the identical CDR3. This chain connects TRBV19 to TRBJ2-4; D gene uncertain. V dropped 3 bases and J dropped 2 bases, with 8 bases sitting between them. This CDR3 is 14 amino acids long. Germline V gene data show CDR1 as LNHDA and CDR2 as SQIVND (reference sequence). The CDR3 loop is CASSIAGTKNIQYF. The CDR3 DNA reads TGTGCCAGTAGTATTGCAGGTACCAAAAACATTCAGTACTTC.

The rearrangement links TRBV9 to TRBJ2-3; no definite D call. This CDR3 has 15 amino acids. Trimming pared 1 base from V and 2 bases from J, leaving 11 bases between. The germline CDR1 and CDR2 sequences are SGDLS and YYNGEE. The CDR3 loop reads CASSVLGNPTDTQYF. The CDR3 nucleotides are TGTGCCAGCAGCGTATTAGGGAACCCCACAGATACGCAGTATTTT.

The chain combines TRBV6-6 with TRBJ1-5; D possibly corresponds to TRBD1 (6 bases). The germline V and J ends were trimmed by 6 bases and 3 bases, with 15 bases remaining between them. This CDR3 is 15 amino acids long. The germline V gene has CDR1 MNHNY and CDR2 SVGAGI (reference sequence). CDR3 DNA: TGTGCCAGCAGATTCGAGGGGGGGATCAATCAGCCCCAGCATTTT. Translated, it gives CASRFEGGINQPQHF.

The chain carries TRBV14 and TRBJ2-2, with 14 bases that match TRBD2. With 1 base clipped from V and 7 bases from J, the junction kept 2 bases outside the gene matches. The CDR3 runs to 16 residues. CDR1 is SGHDN, CDR2 FVKESK, per germline. The CDR3: CASSQVGTSGSGELFF. In DNA, the CDR3 is TGTGCCAGCAGCCAAGTCGGGACTAGCGGGAGCGGGGAGCTGTTTTTT.

The chain uses TRBV7-9 and TRBJ1-2; 9 bases map to TRBD1. Unmatched junction bases numbered 3, after V lost 4 bases and J lost 6 bases. Germline V lookup: CDR1 SEHNR, CDR2 FQNEAQ (reference sequence). CDR3 length: 13 amino acids. The CDR3 spells CASSSGQGHGYTF. Here the CDR3 DNA reads TGTGCCAGCAGCTCCGGACAGGGGCATGGCTACACCTTC.

The chain joins TRBV7-2 to TRBJ2-7; D tentatively fits TRBD1 or TRBD2 (6 bases each). Trimming took 6 bases from V and 6 from J, leaving 15 bases between them. CDR3 size: 13 residues. Germline CDR1 is SGHTA and CDR2 is FQGNSA. CDR3 protein: CASRSGATGEQYF. As DNA, the CDR3 is TGTGCCAGCAGATCGGGGGCGACGGGCGAGCAGTACTTC.

This clone was counted once. The chain recombines TRBV28 with TRBJ2-7; 10 nucleotides agree with TRBD1. Germline loops: CDR1 MDHEN, CDR2 SYDVKM. This CDR3 has 15 amino acids. V was pared by 2 bases and J by 2 bases, with 3 bases of the junction left unmatched. In DNA form, the CDR3 reads TGTGCCAGCAGTTTAACCGGGACAGGGGCCTACGAGCAGTACTTC. Its translation: CASSLTGTGAYEQYF.

The chain employs TRBV5-1 and TRBJ1-2; no clear D gene. This CDR3 region has 15 residues. Germline values: CDR1 SGHRS, CDR2 YFSETQ. V lost 0 bases and J lost 6, with 15 bases in between. The CDR3 here is CASSLEGQATNGYTF. The CDR3 region has the DNA TGCGCCAGCAGCTTGGAAGGGCAGGCTACTAATGGCTACACCTTC. Supplemented by reference TRBV5-1 and TRBJ1-2, the full variable domain reads KAGVTQTPRYLIKTRGQQVTLSCSPISGHRSVSWYQQTPGQGLQFLFEYFSETQRNKGNFPGRFSGRQFSNSRSEMNVSTLELGDSALYLCASSLEGQATNGYTFGSGTRLTVV.

This chain uses TRBV6-6 with TRBJ1-1; D remains unclear. With 7 bases removed from V and 6 bases from J, the gap between germline ends came to 12 bases. Germline assignment: CDR1 MNHNY and CDR2 SVGAGI (reference sequence). The CDR3 is 12 amino acids. This CDR3 reads CASTSSPPEAFF. The CDR3, as DNA: TGTGCCAGCACCTCCAGCCCTCCTGAAGCTTTCTTT.

This sequence joins TRBV28 and TRBJ1-1; no clear D. Deletions cut 7 bases from V and 0 bases from J, with 12 bases between. This CDR3 is 14 amino acids long. Looked up from germline, CDR1 is MDHEN and CDR2 is SYDVKM. The CDR3 region has the DNA TGTGCCAGCACCCCCCGTACGGTGAACACTGAAGCTTTCTTT. Translated: CASTPRTVNTEAFF.

The DNA for the CDR3 is TGCGCCAGCAGCCAAGTTTACCCCACGTCGGGGACTGAAGCTTTCTTT. Its translation: CASSQVYPTSGTEAFF. The chain couples TRBV4-3 to TRBJ1-1, with unresolved D. Germline values: CDR1 LGHNA, CDR2 YSLEER. V was pared by 1 base and J by 5 bases, with 17 bases between. This CDR3 spans 16 amino acids.

The J gene is TRBJ1-3, the V gene TRBV11-2; 8 nucleotides line up with TRBD1. After removal of 5 bases from V and 7 bases from J, the junction contained 10 bases not matched to a gene. Germline values: CDR1 SGHAT, CDR2 FQNNGV. The CDR3 length is 15 residues. CDR3 DNA sequence: TGTGCCAGCAGCGGACAGGGTAGGGGATGGAACACCATATATTTT. This encodes CASSGQGRGWNTIYF.

This chain links TRBV4-3 with TRBJ2-1, with D perhaps TRBD2 (7 bases). V was trimmed by 1 base and J by 7 bases, leaving 20 bases between them. CDR1 LGHNA and CDR2 YSLEER come from the germline V gene. The CDR3 totals 17 residues. The CDR3 is CASSQVRGLGGGNEQFF. The CDR3 bases are TGCGCCAGCAGCCAAGTGAGAGGACTAGGGGGGGGGAATGAGCAGTTCTTC.

The rearrangement joins TRBV28 to TRBJ1-2; 8 bases line up with TRBD1. V trimming: 6 bases; J trimming: 4 bases; junction bases outside the gene matches: 7. This CDR3 has 14 amino acids. CDR1 is MDHEN and CDR2 is SYDVKM in the germline V gene. CDR3 DNA sequence: TGTGCCAGCAGAATTCAGGGGGCCGGCTATGGCTACACCTTC. Protein product: CASRIQGAGYGYTF.

This clone was counted between two and nine times. This rearrangement joins TRBV5-1 to TRBJ1-2; the match to TRBD1 covers 11 bases. J lost 5 bases, V lost 4 bases, and 4 bases had no gene match. CDR1 is SGHRS and CDR2 is YFSETQ in the germline V gene. CDR3 length equals 14 residues. The CDR3 reads CASSVGTGGYGYTF. The CDR3, as DNA: TGCGCCAGCAGCGTAGGGACAGGGGGGTATGGCTACACCTTC.

The sample holds one count of this clone. An end of the junction does not agree with germline; a read error may underlie this. The V and J genes are TRBV5-8 and TRBJ1-5; no definite D call. Germline V gene data show CDR1 as SGHTS and CDR2 as YDEGEE. This CDR3 region has 10 residues. In DNA, the CDR3 is TGTGCCAGCAGCACTCAGCCCCAGCATTTT. Translated: CASSTQPQHF.

CDR3 amino acids: CASSPRVGDSYEQYF. CDR3 DNA sequence: TGCGCCAGCAGCCCGAGGGTGGGAGATTCCTACGAGCAGTACTTC. The V and J genes are TRBV5-1 and TRBJ2-7, with D perhaps matching TRBD2 (5 bases). Trimming removed 4 bases at V and 1 base at J, with 15 bases between. CDR3 length: 15 amino acids. CDR1 is SGHRS, CDR2 YFSETQ, per germline.

The V and J genes are TRBV5-1 and TRBJ1-3; D is undetermined. The germline V and J ends were trimmed by 2 bases and 1 base, with 4 bases remaining between them. CDR3 size: 13 residues. Germline loops: CDR1 SGHRS, CDR2 YFSETQ. CDR3 in amino acids: CASSLESGNTIYF. CDR3 nucleotides: TGCGCCAGCAGCTTAGAATCTGGAAACACCATATATTTT.

V is TRBV4-1 and J is TRBJ2-7; TRBD1 matches 8 bases. Trimming cost V 4 bases and J 0 bases; bases outside gene matches: 8. The V gene's germline CDR1 is MGHRA and CDR2 YSYEKL. The CDR3 has 16 amino acids. Written as DNA, the CDR3 is TGCGCCAGCAGCCCAACGGGACAGGTTAACTCCTACGAGCAGTACTTC. Translation gives CASSPTGQVNSYEQYF.